The 24 T cell receptor beta chains presented below share a single source sample, sequenced in a study of T cells after yellow fever vaccination. TCRdb independently ran MiXCR on the 5' RACE reads; one entry per CDR3 protein. This table has some 420,000 distinct CDR3 sequences, approximately 18% appearing once. The material sequenced was PBMCs, taken before the yellow fever booster vaccination. Source of these receptors: a man between 18 and 35 years old who received the YFV17D yellow fever vaccine.

The gene calls are TRBV7-2 and TRBJ2-3; 8 nucleotides align to TRBD2. Trimming took 5 bases from V and 11 from J; bases not matched to a gene: 12. The CDR3 spans 14 residues. The germline gives CDR1 SGHTA, CDR2 FQGNSA. CDR3 nucleotides: TGTGCCAGCAGCCCTACGGGGGGGGCATATAGGCAGTATTTT. Residues: CASSPTGGAYRQYF. The whole variable domain, filled in from reference TRBV7-2 and TRBJ2-3, reads GAGVSQSPSNKVTEKGKDVELRCDPISGHTALYWYRQSLGQGLEFLIYFQGNSAPDKSGLPSDRFSAERTGGSVSTLTIQRTQQEDSAVYLCASSPTGGAYRQYFGPGTRLTVL.

The CDR3 protein is CASSGDSGANVLTF. CDR3 nucleotide sequence: TGCGCCAGCAGCGGGGACTCTGGGGCCAACGTCCTGACTTTC. This rearrangement joins TRBV5-1 to TRBJ2-6; D unresolved. CDR3 length: 14 residues. Germline values: CDR1 SGHRS, CDR2 YFSETQ. The V gene lost 4 bases and the J gene lost 0 bases, with 5 bases spanning the gap.

The chain recombines TRBV7-2 with TRBJ1-1; the D gene is possibly TRBD1 (5 bases). The CDR3 runs to 14 residues. Germline assignment: CDR1 SGHTA and CDR2 FQGNSA. Between the trimmed V and J ends, which lost 7 bases and 1 base, there was a span of 13 bases. The CDR3 is CASIRTRANTEAFF. The CDR3 DNA follows: TGTGCCAGCATACGGACCAGGGCGAACACTGAAGCTTTCTTT.

This clonotype was observed a handful of times. The V call is TRBV29-1, the J call TRBJ1-4, with D unresolved. This CDR3 has 13 amino acids. Germline values: CDR1 SQVTM, CDR2 ANQGSEA. The germline V and J ends were trimmed by 4 bases and 1 base, with 7 bases remaining between them. The CDR3 region has the DNA TGCAGCGTTGGAGGGCAAACTAATGAAAAACTGTTTTTT. Protein product: CSVGGQTNEKLFF.

In this sample, this clonotype turned up a few times. The rearrangement links TRBV10-3 to TRBJ2-1; TRBD2 matches at 9 bases. The CDR3 totals 16 residues. Germline V CDR1 and CDR2: ENHRY, SYGVKD. V lost 2 bases to trimming and J lost 3 bases; unmatched junction nucleotides: 5. The CDR3 spells CAISEVRGGDYNEQFF. The CDR3 nucleotides read TGTGCCATCAGTGAGGTTCGCGGGGGGGACTACAATGAGCAGTTCTTC.

This clonotype was seen a few times. The genes are TRBV5-1 and TRBJ2-1; D possibly corresponds to TRBD2 (6 bases). Per the germline V gene, CDR1 is SGHRS and CDR2 is YFSETQ. CDR3 length equals 13 residues. Trimming pared 4 bases from V and 7 bases from J, leaving 12 bases between. CDR3 DNA sequence: TGCGCCAGCAGCGACGGGAGCTTAAATGAGCAGTTCTTC. This gives the protein CASSDGSLNEQFF.

This clonotype has more than one count but fewer than ten. V gene TRBV20-1 combines with J gene TRBJ1-1; possibly TRBD1 for D (6 bases). Germline V gene data show CDR1 as DFQATT and CDR2 as SNEGSKA (reference sequence). Trimming removed 0 bases at V and 1 base at J, with 18 bases between. This CDR3 has 17 amino acids. This CDR3 is CSARDNKSGQPNTEAFF. CDR3 DNA: TGCAGTGCTAGAGATAATAAATCGGGACAACCGAACACTGAAGCTTTCTTT.

This clonotype was picked up a small number of times. This rearrangement joins TRBV7-9 to TRBJ1-5; 9 nucleotides align to TRBD1. J was trimmed by 4 bases and V by 7 bases; bases with no gene match: 5. The CDR3 spans 14 residues. CDR1 and CDR2 from the germline V gene are SEHNR and FQNEAQ (reference sequence). The CDR3 protein is CASNTGGANQPQHF. The CDR3 bases are TGTGCCAGCAACACAGGGGGCGCGAATCAGCCCCAGCATTTT.

As DNA, the CDR3 is TGCGCCAGCAGCCAGGCCGCTAGCGGGGTGGCAGATACGCAGTATTTT. It encodes CASSQAASGVADTQYF. The chain employs TRBV4-1 and TRBJ2-3, with 9 bases aligning to TRBD2. In germline, CDR1 is MGHRA, CDR2 YSYEKL. V trimming: 3 bases; J trimming: 4 bases; junction bases outside the gene matches: 8. The CDR3 has 16 residues.

This chain uses TRBV4-1 with TRBJ2-5; D is uncertain. The CDR3 runs 13 residues. In germline, CDR1 is MGHRA, CDR2 YSYEKL. Deletions cut 0 bases from V and 7 bases from J, with 9 bases between. CDR3 sequence reads: CASSQDLRGTQYF. The CDR3 region has the DNA TGCGCCAGCAGCCAAGATTTGCGAGGGACCCAGTACTTC.

This clonotype was seen once. The V call is TRBV9, the J call TRBJ2-1; 7 nucleotides agree with TRBD2. J was trimmed by 0 bases and V by 0 bases; bases with no gene match: 12. Germline-derived CDR1 and CDR2 are SGDLS and YYNGEE. The CDR3 length is 19 residues. CDR3 coding DNA: TGTGCCAGCAGCGTAGGTAGCCGTGGCGGGGGAAGCTCCTACAATGAGCAGTTCTTC. As protein: CASSVGSRGGGSSYNEQFF. Full variable domain (outside the CDR3, taken from reference TRBV9 and TRBJ2-1): DSGVTQTPKHLITATGQRVTLRCSPRSGDLSVYWYQQSLDQGLQFLIQYYNGEERAKGNILERFSAQQFPDLHSELNLSSLELGDSALYFCASSVGSRGGGSSYNEQFFGPGTRLTVL.

In this sample, this clonotype turned up a few times. The chain has TRBV20-1 and TRBJ2-3; 8 bases line up with TRBD2. CDR3 length: 16 amino acids. Germline-derived CDR1 and CDR2 are DFQATT and SNEGSKA (reference sequence). The V gene end was trimmed by 0 bases and the J gene end by 5 bases; junction bases not matched to a gene: 10. The CDR3 region has the DNA TGCAGTGCTAGAGATCTGGTGCGGGGGGTCGTAGATACGCAGTATTTT. Its protein is CSARDLVRGVVDTQYF.

The chain couples TRBV20-1 to TRBJ2-7; D remains ambiguous. V was shortened by 3 bases and J by 0 bases, with 12 bases between the two germline ends. The CDR3 contains 14 residues. The germline CDR1 and CDR2 sequences are DFQATT and SNEGSKA (reference sequence). CDR3 protein: CSASSGDSSYEQYF. In DNA form, the CDR3 reads TGCAGTGCTAGTTCAGGCGATAGCTCCTACGAGCAGTACTTC.

This clonotype was detected only a few times. The gene calls are TRBV4-1 and TRBJ2-2; no firm D call. V was trimmed by 4 bases and J by 1 base, leaving 7 bases between them. This CDR3 comprises 14 residues. Germline V gene sequence: CDR1 MGHRA, CDR2 YSYEKL. The CDR3 region has the DNA TGCGCCAGCAGCCTAAGGCAGAACACCGGGGAGCTGTTTTTT. Protein product: CASSLRQNTGELFF.

This clonotype occurred a few times. V usage is TRBV7-9 and J usage is TRBJ2-4; possible D gene TRBD1, 5 bases. There are 14 residues in the CDR3. Trimming left V 2 bases short and J 4 bases short, with 9 bases between. The germline V gene encodes CDR1 SEHNR and CDR2 FQNEAQ (reference sequence). CDR3 region: CASSLLGQKNIQYF. DNA for the CDR3: TGTGCCAGCAGCTTATTGGGGCAGAAAAACATTCAGTACTTC.

The genes are TRBV2 and TRBJ2-7; 9 bases are shared with TRBD2. Germline trimming cut 2 bases from V and 3 bases from J; bases unmatched to any gene: 2. Germline lookup yields CDR1 SNHLY and CDR2 FYNNEI. This CDR3 has 14 amino acids. The CDR3 region has the DNA TGTGCCAGCAGTGAACTAGCGGGGATCTACGAGCAGTACTTC. Translating it yields CASSELAGIYEQYF.

The sample holds a few counts of this clonotype. The CDR3 DNA reads as TGTGCCAGCAGCTTTGGGGGTTTAAGGTCAGATACGCAGTATTTT. This translates into CASSFGGLRSDTQYF. This chain joins TRBV7-3 and TRBJ2-3; D could derive from TRBD1 or TRBD2 (5 bases each). The V end was cut by 3 bases, the J end by 4 bases, with 14 bases between. Germline V CDR1 and CDR2: SGHTA, FQGTGA. The CDR3 consists of 15 residues. Full variable domain (missing parts from reference TRBV7-3 and TRBJ2-3): GAGVSQTPSNKVTEKGKYVELRCDPISGHTALYWYRQSLGQGPEFLIYFQGTGAADDSGLPNDRFFAVRPEGSVSTLKIQRTERGDSAVYLCASSFGGLRSDTQYFGPGTRLTVL.

This sequence joins TRBV7-2 and TRBJ1-2; D unresolved. The CDR3 consists of 16 residues. The V end lost 3 bases, the J end lost 2 bases, and 16 bases lay between the germline ends. From germline, CDR1 is SGHTA and CDR2 FQGNSA. CDR3 in amino acids: CASSFYSAGLNYGYTF. CDR3 DNA sequence: TGTGCCAGCAGCTTTTATTCGGCAGGATTAAACTATGGCTACACCTTC.

This clonotype has at least ten counts. The chain recombines TRBV24-1 with TRBJ2-2; D remains ambiguous. The CDR3 consists of 13 residues. CDR1 is KGHDR, CDR2 SFDVKD, per germline. Deletions cut 1 base from V and 5 bases from J, with 4 bases between. The CDR3 DNA reads TGTGCCACCAGTGATTTTGGGACCGGGGAGCTGTTTTTT. Protein product: CATSDFGTGELFF.

This clonotype was seen only a few times. The rearrangement joins TRBV7-2 to TRBJ2-5; tentatively, D is TRBD1 (5 bases). V was cut by 4 bases and J by 5 bases, with 11 bases left in between. The CDR3 totals 13 residues. In germline, CDR1 is SGHTA, CDR2 FQGNSA. In DNA form, the CDR3 reads TGTGCCAGCAGCTCGACAGTCAGGGAGACCCAGTACTTC. It codes for CASSSTVRETQYF.

This clonotype has a handful of counts. The chain employs TRBV12-3 or TRBV12-4 and TRBJ1-6; 9 bases fit TRBD1. The CDR3 sequence is 15 residues long. The J segment lost 9 bases and the V segment lost 2 bases, leaving 5 bases of the junction unmatched. CDR3 amino acids: CASSLKDRGSSPLHF. In DNA, the CDR3 is TGTGCCAGCAGTTTAAAGGACAGGGGTTCTTCACCCCTCCACTTT.

This clonotype turned up a few times. This rearrangement joins TRBV6-2 or TRBV6-3 to TRBJ1-4; D unresolved. Germline V gene lookup returns CDR1 MNHEY and CDR2 SVGEGT. CDR3 length: 13 amino acids. The V end lost 6 bases, the J end lost 8 bases, and 13 bases lay between the germline ends. Here the CDR3 reads CASSLDPGEKLFF. The CDR3 region has the DNA TGTGCCAGCAGCCTCGACCCGGGGGAAAAACTGTTTTTT.

This clonotype has only a few counts. The chain joins TRBV7-6 to TRBJ2-3; TRBD1 aligns across 7 bases. Per germline, CDR1 SGHVS and CDR2 FNYEAQ. V trimming: 3 bases; J trimming: 2 bases; junction bases outside the gene matches: 11. The CDR3 is 17 residues long. CDR3 in amino acids: CASSLRQGTDSTDTQYF. The CDR3 nucleotides read TGTGCCAGCAGCTTGCGTCAGGGGACAGACTCCACAGATACGCAGTATTTT.

The chain couples TRBV7-9 to TRBJ1-1, with D tentatively TRBD1 (5 bases). V was pared by 4 bases and J by 4 bases, with 16 bases between. CDR1 is SEHNR and CDR2 is FQNEAQ in the germline V gene (reference sequence). The CDR3 is 15 residues long. The CDR3 loop is CASSSQPAGSTEAFF. The CDR3 DNA reads as TGTGCCAGCAGCTCCCAGCCGGCAGGGTCCACTGAAGCTTTCTTT.